What follows are 12 T cell receptor beta chains derived from one specimen sequenced in a study of blood T cell repertoires in COVID-19 (dated by TCRdb to about 2020). The library was made by the immunoSEQ multiplex PCR assay. The clones in this table, taken by TCRdb from immuneACCESS, are in-frame only. Not every clone is retained; where verified, under half of the shortfall comes from an unresolved V gene, and the cause of the rest is unknown. The sample table holds roughly 410,000 clones, of which 89% were seen once. The ten largest clones capture around 1.5% of the sample. The sequenced sample was peripheral blood. These receptors originate from a woman aged 40 to 50 with COVID-19, enrolled during active disease.

The V call is TRBV11-2, the J call TRBJ1-6, with D unresolved. Trimming stripped 1 base from V and 0 bases from J, with 7 bases between. The length of the CDR3 is 16 residues. Germline V lookup: CDR1 SGHAT, CDR2 FQNNGV. CDR3 DNA: TGTGCCAGCAGCTTAGTTGTCAGCTCCTATAATTCACCCCTCCACTTT. It translates to CASSLVVSSYNSPLHF. Full variable domain (remainder filled in from reference TRBV11-2 and TRBJ1-6): EAGVAQSPRYKIIEKRQSVAFWCNPISGHATLYWYQQILGQGPKLLIQFQNNGVVDDSQLPKDRFSAERLKGVDSTLKIQPAKLEDSAVYLCASSLVVSSYNSPLHFGNGTRLTVT.

The rearrangement uses TRBV9 and TRBJ2-2; 9 bases agree with TRBD2. The CDR3 sequence is 16 residues long. Germline V gene lookup returns CDR1 SGDLS and CDR2 YYNGEE. V shed 3 bases, J shed 4 bases, and the junction held 7 bases outside the gene matches. CDR3 amino acids: CASSAFAGGPTGELFF. CDR3 bases: TGTGCCAGCAGCGCTTTCGCGGGGGGGCCCACCGGGGAGCTGTTTTTT.

The rearrangement links TRBV2 to TRBJ1-2; the D gene is possibly TRBD1 (6 bases). Trimming removed 6 bases at V and 8 bases at J, with 16 bases between. The CDR3 runs to 13 residues. Germline assignment: CDR1 SNHLY and CDR2 FYNNEI. The CDR3 DNA reads as TGTGCCAGCAGCCACAGGGAGCTAGGCGGCTACACCTTC. This gives the protein CASSHRELGGYTF.

The gene calls are TRBV12-3 or TRBV12-4 and TRBJ1-6; the D is unclear. The CDR3 has 13 amino acids. Trimming removed 3 bases at V and 8 bases at J, with 8 bases between. The CDR3 DNA reads TGTGCCAGCAGTTTCGGAGTCGATTCACCCCTCCACTTT. Protein: CASSFGVDSPLHF.

The V gene is TRBV6-6, the J gene TRBJ1-3, with TRBD1 matching 7 bases. The length of the CDR3 is 16 residues. Germline CDR1 and CDR2: MNHNY and SVGAGI (reference sequence). Trimming removed 4 bases from V and 0 bases from J; junction bases left unmatched: 6. The CDR3 nucleotides are TGTGCCAGCAGTTCACACAGGGGCCTCTCTGGAAACACCATATATTTT. Translated, it gives CASSSHRGLSGNTIYF.

The chain has TRBV6-6 and TRBJ2-1; TRBD1 is a possible D gene (6 bases). The CDR3 sequence is 16 residues long. Trimming removed 2 bases at V and 9 bases at J, with 20 bases between. The V gene's germline CDR1 is MNHNY and CDR2 SVGAGI (reference sequence). In DNA form, the CDR3 reads TGTGCCAGCAGTTACCCGAGAGGGGCAGGGGCGATTGAGCAGTTCTTC. Its translation is CASSYPRGAGAIEQFF.

V gene TRBV2 combines with J gene TRBJ1-5; D may be TRBD1 (6 bases). The CDR3 length is 15 residues. Germline-derived CDR1 and CDR2 are SNHLY and FYNNEI. V was clipped by 6 bases and J by 4 bases, with 16 bases between them. CDR3 sequence: CASRGATGTNQPQHF. CDR3 in DNA: TGTGCCAGCAGGGGAGCGACAGGAACAAATCAGCCCCAGCATTTT.

The J gene is TRBJ1-4, the V gene TRBV15, with D perhaps matching TRBD1 (5 bases). This CDR3 has 14 amino acids. Germline loops: CDR1 LNHNV, CDR2 YYDKDF (reference sequence). Deletions cut 5 bases from V and 10 bases from J, with 17 bases between. The DNA of the CDR3 is TGTGCCACCAGCGTTCAAGGGGCTAGAGGAAAACTGTTTTTT. This gives the protein CATSVQGARGKLFF.

J is TRBJ1-5 and V is TRBV6-1; D not certain. V dropped 5 bases and J dropped 4 bases, with 12 bases sitting between them. CDR1 and CDR2 from the germline V gene are MNHNS and SASEGT. CDR3 length: 14 amino acids. CDR3 sequence: CASSWSRGNQPQHF. CDR3 nucleotides: TGTGCCAGCAGTTGGTCCCGAGGGAATCAGCCCCAGCATTTT.

This chain uses TRBV7-3 with TRBJ1-4; 7 bases align to TRBD1. The CDR3 extends over 17 amino acids. J gave up 2 bases and V 5 bases, and 11 bases lay outside the gene matches. Per germline, CDR1 SGHTA and CDR2 FQGTGA. This chain's CDR3 is CASSQDATGATNEKLFF. The CDR3 region has the DNA TGTGCCAGCAGCCAAGACGCCACAGGGGCGACTAATGAAAAACTGTTTTTT.

This clone was counted a single time. The chain uses TRBV2 and TRBJ1-2, with a tentative D call TRBD1 (5 bases). There are 13 residues in the CDR3. Germline-derived CDR1 and CDR2 are SNHLY and FYNNEI. CDR3 bases: TGTGCAGCGGGGGGGGTGATTATGGGTGGCTACACCTTC. Amino acids: CAAGGVIMGGYTF.

The rearrangement links TRBV6-5 to TRBJ1-6, with 7 positions matching TRBD1. Trimming took 6 bases from V and 15 from J; bases not matched to a gene: 14. The CDR3 covers 14 residues. Germline-derived CDR1 and CDR2 are MNHEY and SVGAGI. The CDR3 is CASSIKQGLYLLHF. The CDR3 bases are TGTGCCAGCAGCATCAAACAGGGGCTCTACCTCCTCCACTTT.